The rows below give T cell receptor beta chains drawn from one sample of a study of cytomegalovirus exposure and HLA in healthy donors. TCRdb keeps only in-frame clones here, not all; method: immunoSEQ multiplex PCR. The table has about 150,000 clones, around 79% seen once. The material sequenced was PBMCs. All receptors derive from a male donor in good health and CMV-seronegative. Both conserved end residues are part of each CDR3. D genes are given only for firm matches. Expanded clones get a size class; other rows say once, few or many, or leave the size out.

J gene	V gene	D gene	clone size	CDR3 protein	CDR3 DNA
TRBJ2-7	TRBV10-3	TRBD1	-	CAIRLQGADEQYF	TGTGCCATCAGGTTACAGGGGGCAGACGAGCAGTACTTC
TRBJ2-7	TRBV10-2	TRBD1	once	CASSEGQGYEQYF	TGCGCCAGCAGTGAGGGACAGGGGTACGAGCAGTACTTC
TRBJ2-7	TRBV5-1	TRBD2	once	CASRGTSSYEQYF	TGCGCCAGCAGAGGGACTAGCAGCTACGAGCAGTACTTC
TRBJ2-1	TRBV29-1	TRBD2	-	CSVDPAGRGEQFF	TGCAGCGTTGACCCAGCGGGGAGAGGGGAGCAGTTCTTC
TRBJ2-7	TRBV27	-	-	CASSLRQGGHEQYF	TGTGCCAGCAGTTTAAGGCAGGGGGGCCACGAGCAGTACTTC
TRBJ1-2	TRBV7-9	TRBD1	-	CASSLSETGGPGYTF	TGTGCCAGCAGCTTAAGTGAGACAGGGGGCCCGGGCTACACCTTC
TRBJ2-1	TRBV19	-	-	CASSIRGRSSYNEQFF	TGTGCCAGTAGTATACGCGGCCGTTCCTCCTACAATGAGCAGTTCTTC
TRBJ2-1	TRBV28	TRBD2	few	CASNRLAGRNEQFF	TGTGCCAGCAACCGGCTAGCGGGACGGAATGAGCAGTTCTTC
TRBJ1-3	TRBV7-2	-	-	CASSLEGFSGNTIYF	TGTGCCAGCAGCCTAGAGGGGTTCTCTGGAAACACCATATATTTT
TRBJ2-1	TRBV2	-	-	CASSELGSSYNEQFF	TGTGCCAGCAGTGAGCTGGGGAGCTCCTACAATGAGCAGTTCTTC
TRBJ2-7	TRBV7-2	TRBD1	once	CASSLRRDRVPYEQYF	TGTGCCAGCAGCCTAAGAAGGGACAGGGTGCCCTACGAGCAGTACTTC
TRBJ2-5	TRBV7-9	TRBD2	-	CSSSFTSGGLQETQYF	TGTTCCAGCAGCTTCACTAGCGGGGGGCTTCAAGAGACCCAGTACTTC
TRBJ2-1	TRBV7-3	-	-	CASSSSDNEQFF	TGTGCCAGCAGCTCTAGCGACAATGAGCAGTTCTTC
TRBJ1-3	TRBV11-2	-	once	CASSGGLASGNTIYF	TGTGCCAGCAGCGGGGGCCTCGCCTCTGGAAACACCATATATTTT
TRBJ2-3	TRBV7-9	-	few	CASSPARRTDTQYF	TGTGCCAGCAGCCCTGCTAGGCGCACAGATACGCAGTATTTT
TRBJ1-5	TRBV14	-	-	CASAQGRNQPQHF	TGTGCCAGCGCCCAGGGAAGGAATCAGCCCCAGCATTTT
TRBJ1-1	TRBV2	-	-	CASRGGEFTEAFF	TGTGCCAGCAGAGGGGGGGAATTCACTGAAGCTTTCTTT
TRBJ2-7	TRBV7-2	TRBD2	-	CASSLGLAGTYEQYF	TGTGCCAGCAGCTTAGGACTAGCGGGAACCTACGAGCAGTACTTC
TRBJ1-1	TRBV10-3	TRBD1	-	CAISARDRDTEAFF	TGTGCCATCAGTGCTCGGGACAGGGACACTGAAGCTTTCTTT
TRBJ1-6	TRBV27	TRBD1	-	CASSLKGTGGRNSPLHF	TGTGCCAGCAGTTTAAAGGGGACAGGGGGCAGGAATTCACCCCTCCACTTT
TRBJ1-6	TRBV7-8	-	few	CASGTPDNSPLHF	TGTGCCAGCGGGACACCGGATAATTCACCCCTCCACTTT
TRBJ1-6	TRBV7-9	-	few	CASRKAGENNSPLHF	TGTGCCAGCAGAAAGGCAGGCGAGAATAATTCACCCCTCCACTTT
TRBJ2-3	TRBV7-3	TRBD2	-	CASSGTSGSIEASTDTQYF	TGTGCCAGCAGCGGGACTAGCGGGAGCATAGAAGCTAGCACAGATACGCAGTATTTT
TRBJ2-3	TRBV5-1	-	-	CASSGTPGFSTDTQYF	TGCGCCAGCAGCGGGACTCCGGGATTTAGCACAGATACGCAGTATTTT
TRBJ2-7	TRBV7-9	-	-	CATGAGDSYEQYF	TGTGCCACCGGCGCAGGGGATTCCTACGAGCAGTACTTC
TRBJ1-2	TRBV30	-	once	CASTGNNGYTF	TGTGCCAGCACGGGGAATAACGGCTACACCTTC
TRBJ2-2	TRBV7-3	TRBD1	-	CASSRQGGTGELFF	TGTGCCAGCAGCAGACAGGGGGGGACCGGGGAGCTGTTTTTT
TRBJ1-1	TRBV7-9	TRBD1	-	CASSFGQGTEAFF	TGTGCCAGCAGCTTCGGACAGGGCACTGAAGCTTTCTTT
TRBJ1-1	TRBV7-3	TRBD1	-	CASSHGQGSSEAFF	TGTGCCAGCAGCCACGGACAGGGAAGTTCTGAAGCTTTCTTT
TRBJ1-5	TRBV27	-	few	CASSPGAVGNQPQHF	TGTGCCAGCAGTCCAGGGGCCGTGGGGAATCAGCCCCAGCATTTT
TRBJ2-2	TRBV11-1	TRBD1	-	CASSLEGQVLTGELFF	TGTGCCAGCAGCTTAGAGGGACAGGTACTCACCGGGGAGCTGTTTTTT
TRBJ2-1	TRBV27	TRBD2	-	CASSKPNLAGSSYNEQFF	TGTGCCAGCAGTAAACCGAACCTAGCGGGGAGCTCCTACAATGAGCAGTTCTTC
TRBJ2-6	TRBV30	TRBD1	once	CAWARDRTLSGANVLTF	TGTGCCTGGGCAAGGGACAGGACACTCTCTGGGGCCAACGTCCTGACTTTC
TRBJ2-2	TRBV5-8	TRBD1	-	CASSPDRPTTGELFF	TGTGCCAGCAGCCCGGACAGGCCTACCACCGGGGAGCTGTTTTTT
TRBJ1-1	TRBV6-1	-	-	CASRADRWNTEAFF	TGTGCCAGCAGGGCTGACAGGTGGAACACTGAAGCTTTCTTT
TRBJ1-5	TRBV2	TRBD1	few	CASSDRNRGYSNQPQHF	TGTGCCAGCAGTGATCGGAACAGGGGTTATAGCAATCAGCCCCAGCATTTT
TRBJ2-1	TRBV4-1	TRBD2	few	CASSQAASGGSPEQFF	TGCGCCAGCAGCCAAGCGGCTAGCGGGGGGTCCCCCGAGCAGTTCTTC
TRBJ2-1	TRBV9	TRBD2	-	CASSGNSGKGNEQFF	TGTGCCAGCAGCGGTAATAGCGGGAAAGGCAATGAGCAGTTCTTC
TRBJ2-5	TRBV6-4	TRBD2	-	CASTRLAGPSRETQYF	TGTGCCAGTACCAGACTAGCGGGGCCCTCCAGGGAGACCCAGTACTTC
TRBJ2-3	TRBV5-1	TRBD2	-	CASSRASGKSTQYF	TGCGCCAGCTCTAGGGCTAGCGGGAAGAGTACGCAGTATTTT
TRBJ2-7	TRBV18	TRBD2	-	CASSPAGGYEQYF	TGTGCCAGCTCCCCGGCGGGGGGTTATGAGCAGTACTTC
TRBJ2-3	TRBV5-8	-	-	CASSFGQSTDTQYF	TGTGCCAGCAGCTTTGGTCAGAGCACAGATACGCAGTATTTT